A single sample gave rise to the 21 T cell receptor beta chains below, sequenced in a study of blood T cell repertoires in COVID-19. TCRdb keeps only in-frame clones here, not all; method: immunoSEQ multiplex PCR. The table records about 300,000 clones, about 82% of them present only once. Sequences were obtained from peripheral blood. The origin of the receptors is a woman between 45 and 60 years old with acute or convalescent COVID-19.

The chain has TRBV11-2 and TRBJ2-7; 9 nucleotides line up with TRBD1. V lost 5 bases to trimming and J lost 6 bases; unmatched junction nucleotides: 11. Germline V CDR1 and CDR2: SGHAT, FQNNGV. CDR3 length: 15 amino acids. CDR3 loop: CASSPGTGKSREQYF. The DNA of the CDR3 is TGTGCCAGCAGCCCCGGGACAGGGAAATCGCGCGAGCAGTACTTC. The full variable domain, in which reference TRBV11-2 and TRBJ2-7 provide the parts outside the CDR3, is EAGVAQSPRYKIIEKRQSVAFWCNPISGHATLYWYQQILGQGPKLLIQFQNNGVVDDSQLPKDRFSAERLKGVDSTLKIQPAKLEDSAVYLCASSPGTGKSREQYFGPGTRLTVT.

This clone occurred a few times. This chain uses TRBV10-3 with TRBJ1-5; D remains ambiguous. The CDR3 is 13 amino acids. Trimming stripped 5 bases from V and 5 bases from J, with 10 bases between. The germline CDR1 and CDR2 sequences are ENHRY and SYGVKD. CDR3 DNA: TGTGCCATCAGTCGGGGTCGGGATCAGCCCCAGCATTTT. Translated: CAISRGRDQPQHF.

V and J are TRBV5-4 and TRBJ2-7; 9 bases map to TRBD2. The V and J ends lost 4 bases and 7 bases, in that order; junction bases with no gene match: 12. This CDR3 has 15 amino acids. CDR1 is SGHNT, CDR2 YYREEE, per germline (reference sequence). The CDR3 region is CASSRWSTLAGEQYF. CDR3 bases: TGTGCCAGCAGCCGTTGGTCAACCCTAGCGGGGGAGCAGTACTTC.

The genes are TRBV3-1 (or the pseudogene TRBV3-2) and TRBJ2-7; D remains unclear. V was trimmed by 1 base and J by 3 bases, leaving 13 bases between them. Germline lookup yields CDR1 LGHDT and CDR2 YNNKEL (reference sequence). CDR3 length: 15 amino acids. The CDR3 reads CASSQGFDGYYEQYF. The CDR3 DNA sequence: TGTGCCAGCAGCCAAGGGTTTGACGGGTACTACGAGCAGTACTTC.

V gene TRBV5-1 combines with J gene TRBJ2-3; weak D call: TRBD2 (6 bases). The V and J ends lost 6 bases and 2 bases respectively, with 13 bases between them. The length of the CDR3 is 14 residues. CDR1 and CDR2 from the germline V gene are SGHRS and YFSETQ. CDR3 residues: CASMGSGTTDTQYF. The CDR3 nucleotides read TGCGCCAGCATGGGTAGCGGAACCACAGATACGCAGTATTTT.

The chain carries TRBV6-1 and TRBJ2-7, with a weak D call TRBD2 (6 bases). Between the trimmed V and J ends, which lost 3 bases and 2 bases, there was a span of 11 bases. The length of the CDR3 is 14 residues. Germline lookup yields CDR1 MNHNS and CDR2 SASEGT. DNA for the CDR3: TGTGCCAGCAGTGATCTGGGACTGCCCTACGAGCAGTACTTC. Its translation is CASSDLGLPYEQYF.

This clone was counted between two and nine times. In nucleotides, the CDR3 is TGTGCCATCAGTGAACCGGGGAAGGACGAGCAGTACTTC. Its translation: CAISEPGKDEQYF. The chain has TRBV10-3 and TRBJ2-7, with a weak D call TRBD2 (5 bases). V gave up 3 bases and J gave up 5 bases, with 11 bases separating them. The germline CDR1 and CDR2 sequences are ENHRY and SYGVKD. This CDR3 is 13 amino acids long.

This sequence joins TRBV28 and TRBJ2-3; 9 bases are a match to TRBD2. V shed 6 bases and J 0 bases; nucleotides not matched to a gene: 1. This CDR3 region has 14 residues. CDR1 and CDR2 from the germline V gene are MDHEN and SYDVKM. Here the CDR3 reads CASRLAGSTDTQYF. The CDR3 DNA sequence: TGTGCCAGCAGACTAGCGGGTAGCACAGATACGCAGTATTTT.

As DNA, the CDR3 is TGTGCCATCAGGGGACTCTCTACCGGCACAGATACGCAGTATTTT. Translation: CAIRGLSTGTDTQYF. The rearrangement links TRBV10-3 to TRBJ2-3; D possibly corresponds to TRBD2 (6 bases). The CDR3 has 15 amino acids. Trimming stripped 6 bases from V and 1 base from J, with 14 bases between. CDR1 ENHRY and CDR2 SYGVKD come from the germline V gene.

V is TRBV27 and J is TRBJ1-1; D ambiguous. The CDR3 spans 15 residues. The germline gives CDR1 MNHEY, CDR2 SMNVEV (reference sequence). V shed 5 bases and J shed 1 base, with 14 bases lying between them. CDR3 region: CASSTEGYRNTEAFF. CDR3 coding DNA: TGTGCCAGCAGTACCGAGGGCTATCGGAACACTGAAGCTTTCTTT.

The V gene is TRBV5-1, the J gene TRBJ2-7; perhaps TRBD1 as D (7 bases). Trimming cost V 1 base and J 5 bases, with 13 bases left between them. This CDR3 spans 14 amino acids. Germline CDR1 and CDR2: SGHRS and YFSETQ. The CDR3 bases are TGCGCCAGCAGCTTGCTCCAGGGGGAGGACGAGCAGTACTTC. Its translation: CASSLLQGEDEQYF. The whole variable domain, filled in from reference TRBV5-1 and TRBJ2-7, reads KAGVTQTPRYLIKTRGQQVTLSCSPISGHRSVSWYQQTPGQGLQFLFEYFSETQRNKGNFPGRFSGRQFSNSRSEMNVSTLELGDSALYLCASSLLQGEDEQYFGPGTRLTVT.

The chain is built from TRBV5-1 and TRBJ2-7; TRBD2 agrees at 9 bases. Trimming cost V 3 bases and J 0 bases; bases outside gene matches: 1. Germline loops: CDR1 SGHRS, CDR2 YFSETQ. CDR3 length: 14 residues. Written as DNA, the CDR3 is TGCGCCAGCAGCTGGACTAGCGACTCCTACGAGCAGTACTTC. This translates into CASSWTSDSYEQYF.

The chain couples TRBV27 to TRBJ2-1; D is ambiguous. Germline-derived CDR1 and CDR2 are MNHEY and SMNVEV (reference sequence). Trimming left V 4 bases short and J 6 bases short, with 4 bases between. This CDR3 has 11 residues. CDR3 DNA: TGTGCCAGCAGTTCCGGCAATGAGCAGTTCTTC. Translated: CASSSGNEQFF.

The chain employs TRBV7-8 and TRBJ2-3, with a weak D call TRBD1 (5 bases). The CDR3 totals 14 residues. Trimming pared 1 base from V and 3 bases from J, leaving 8 bases between. The germline V gene encodes CDR1 SGHVS and CDR2 FQNEAQ. The CDR3 DNA follows: TGTGCCAGCAGCTTAGGACAGCAAACAGATACGCAGTATTTT. Protein sequence: CASSLGQQTDTQYF.

The chain is built from TRBV7-6 and TRBJ2-7; TRBD2 might be the D (6 bases). CDR3 length equals 15 residues. Trimming took 1 base from V and 4 from J, leaving 14 bases between them. Germline V gene data show CDR1 as SGHVS and CDR2 as FNYEAQ. The CDR3: CASSLGQGGLYEQYF. CDR3 in DNA: TGTGCCAGCAGCTTAGGCCAGGGAGGTTTGTACGAGCAGTACTTC.

In regard to this clone: Germline is not matched at one junction end, which may reflect a read error. This rearrangement joins TRBV27 to TRBJ2-1; D might be TRBD2 (6 bases). This CDR3 has 14 residues. Germline CDR1 and CDR2: MNHEY and SMNVEV (reference sequence). DNA of the CDR3: TGTGCCAGCAGTCATTTCGGGGCGACTAGATCCTCTGTCTTC. Amino acids: CASSHFGATRSSVF.

The rearrangement uses TRBV11-2 and TRBJ1-2; maybe TRBD1 (6 bases). Deletions cut 4 bases from V and 2 bases from J, with 14 bases between. CDR1 and CDR2 (germline): SGHAT, FQNNGV. The CDR3 extends over 15 amino acids. This chain's CDR3 is CASSSQGRANYGYTF. In DNA form, the CDR3 reads TGTGCCAGCAGCTCCCAGGGGCGAGCAAACTATGGCTACACCTTC.

This chain links TRBV19 with TRBJ1-1; D is undetermined. Germline V lookup: CDR1 LNHDA, CDR2 SQIVND (reference sequence). The CDR3 totals 15 residues. V was shortened by 4 bases and J by 4 bases, with 16 bases between the two germline ends. In DNA form, the CDR3 reads TGTGCCAGTAGTACCCCGGGAGGGAGGGCCACTGAAGCTTTCTTT. This translates into CASSTPGGRATEAFF.

The chain recombines TRBV27 with TRBJ1-6, with 9 bases matching TRBD1. CDR1 is MNHEY, CDR2 SMNVEV, per germline (reference sequence). The ends lost 1 base at V and 5 bases at J; junction bases unmatched: 0. The CDR3 spans 15 residues. The CDR3 nucleotides read TGTGCCAGCAGTTTATGGGACAGGGATAATTCACCCCTCCACTTT. Its translation is CASSLWDRDNSPLHF.

The chain couples TRBV28 to TRBJ1-5, with D unresolved. Germline values: CDR1 MDHEN, CDR2 SYDVKM. The CDR3 is 12 residues long. CDR3 DNA sequence: TGTACTTCCGGGGTAGGAAATCAGCCCCAGCATTTT. Its protein is CTSGVGNQPQHF.

V and J are TRBV5-1 and TRBJ1-4; D ambiguous. This CDR3 region has 14 residues. Germline CDR1 is SGHRS and CDR2 is YFSETQ. The V and J ends lost 1 base and 8 bases respectively, with 12 bases between them. CDR3 sequence reads: CASSLSPSEEKLFF. The CDR3 nucleotides read TGCGCCAGCAGCTTGTCCCCTAGTGAGGAAAAACTGTTTTTT.